A selection of T cell receptor beta chains follows, all from one sample in a study of blood T cell repertoires in COVID-19. Profiled with immunoSEQ multiplex PCR; TCRdb holds only in-frame clones, not every one. The data contain around 65,000 clones, roughly 81% of them singletons. Sample: peripheral blood. Receptor source: a human donor in a cohort sampled during active COVID-19. CDR3s include the opening cysteine and the closing phenylalanine or tryptophan. The D gene is left open where the match is weak. A row's size may be missing; if present it is once, few, many or a size class.

j_call d_call v_call clone_size cdr3_aa cdr3_nt
TRBJ2-3 - TRBV7-6 - CASSLQGSPTDTQYF TGTGCCAGCAGCTTACAGGGATCGCCGACAGATACGCAGTATTTT
TRBJ1-5 TRBD1 TRBV28 - CASSRARQGPHQPQHF TGTGCCAGCAGTAGAGCCCGACAGGGACCCCATCAGCCCCAGCATTTT
TRBJ2-1 TRBD2 TRBV6-5 few CASSYGAGGFEQFF TGTGCCAGCAGTTACGGAGCGGGAGGATTCGAGCAGTTCTTC
TRBJ1-2 TRBD1 TRBV18 - CASSPRLITGENYGYTF TGTGCCAGCTCACCAAGGCTGATCACAGGGGAGAACTATGGCTACACCTTC
TRBJ2-7 TRBD2 TRBV11-2 - CASSHSSGTYEQYF TGTGCCAGCAGCCACTCTAGCGGCACCTACGAGCAGTACTTC
TRBJ2-7 - TRBV9 - CASSPSGRHEQYF TGTGCCAGCAGCCCTTCAGGGCGTCACGAGCAGTACTTC
TRBJ1-1 - TRBV7-6 few CASSLGEDTEAFF TGTGCCAGCAGCTTAGGAGAGGACACTGAAGCTTTCTTT
TRBJ1-2 - TRBV5-1 - CASSYDRTQWGYTF TGCGCCAGCAGCTACGACAGGACGCAGTGGGGCTACACCTTC
TRBJ2-5 TRBD2 TRBV4-3 - CASSRSVAGGDETQYF TGCGCCAGCAGCCGCTCCGTAGCGGGAGGAGACGAGACCCAGTACTTC
TRBJ2-1 TRBD2 TRBV29-1 - CSVESSPEREGLWYEQFF TGCAGCGTTGAATCCTCACCAGAGCGGGAGGGGCTCTGGTATGAGCAGTTCTTC
TRBJ2-3 TRBD2 TRBV5-1 few CASSLYGRVLDGTDTQYF TGCGCCAGCAGCTTGTACGGGAGGGTCTTAGATGGCACAGATACGCAGTATTTT
TRBJ1-2 - TRBV2 - CASSVRTVYGYTF TGTGCCAGCAGTGTCCGGACAGTCTATGGCTACACCTTC
TRBJ2-1 - TRBV24-1 - CATSAVNNEQFF TGTGCCACCAGTGCGGTAAACAATGAGCAGTTCTTC
TRBJ1-1 - TRBV4-3 once CASSHSGGAAFF TGCGCCAGCAGCCATTCGGGGGGAGCAGCTTTCTTT
TRBJ2-2 - TRBV11-3 once CASSRNTGELFF TGTGCCAGCAGTCGGAACACCGGGGAGCTGTTTTTT
TRBJ2-1 TRBD2 TRBV11-2 - CASSSPSGRVDEQFF TGTGCCAGCAGCTCTCCTAGCGGGAGGGTCGATGAGCAGTTCTTC
TRBJ2-5 TRBD1 TRBV5-1 - CASSNKPGQGIETQYF TGCGCCAGCAGCAACAAGCCGGGACAGGGTATAGAGACCCAGTACTTC
TRBJ1-1 TRBD1 TRBV18 - CASSREQGVNTEAFF TGTGCCAGCTCACGCGAACAGGGGGTGAACACTGAAGCTTTCTTT
TRBJ2-5 TRBD2 TRBV5-6 - CASSPPAGVETQYF TGTGCCAGCAGCCCCCCTGCGGGAGTGGAGACCCAGTACTTC
TRBJ2-7 TRBD2 TRBV7-8 - CASSLSSLGTLRLAGMYEQYF TGTGCCAGCAGCTTATCATCGCTAGGGACCTTACGACTAGCGGGAATGTACGAGCAGTACTTC
TRBJ1-1 TRBD1 TRBV5-4 - CASSPTGARIEAFF TGTGCCAGCAGCCCTACAGGGGCAAGAATTGAAGCTTTCTTT
TRBJ2-3 TRBD1 TRBV11-2 - CASSFELDRGRRDTQYF TGTGCCAGCAGCTTTGAGTTGGACAGGGGGCGAAGGGATACGCAGTATTTT
TRBJ1-6 - TRBV24-1 - CATSDSGPQGVDSPLHF TGTGCCACCAGTGATTCCGGCCCACAGGGTGTGGATTCACCCCTCCACTTT
TRBJ2-7 - TRBV5-1 - CASSLGAERTYEQYF TGCGCCAGCAGCTTGGGGGCGGAGCGGACCTACGAGCAGTACTTC
TRBJ2-1 TRBD2 TRBV7-6 - CASSLAGGLAGNEQFF TGTGCCAGCAGCTTAGCGGGCGGACTAGCTGGCAATGAGCAGTTCTTC
TRBJ2-1 TRBD2 TRBV28 - CASSPGLAAGDEQFF TGTGCCAGCAGTCCAGGACTAGCGGCCGGGGATGAGCAGTTCTTC
TRBJ2-3 - TRBV6-6 - CASSYSAAGADTQYF TGTGCCAGCAGTTACTCGGCAGCGGGTGCAGATACGCAGTATTTT
TRBJ2-5 - TRBV3-1/TRBV3-2 - CASSQDWREVTNQETQYF TGTGCCAGCAGCCAAGATTGGCGGGAAGTGACCAACCAAGAGACCCAGTACTTC
TRBJ1-1 - TRBV7-9 few CASSLYGVENTEAFF TGTGCCAGCAGCTTGTACGGGGTGGAGAACACTGAAGCTTTCTTT
TRBJ2-6 - TRBV21-1 - CASVRVEAPSGANVLTF TGTGCCAGCGTACGGGTCGAAGCGCCGTCTGGGGCCAACGTCCTGACTTTC
TRBJ1-3 - TRBV7-9 - CASSSSHVGFTGNTIYF TGTGCCAGCAGCTCCTCACATGTTGGTTTTACTGGAAACACCATATATTTT
TRBJ2-7 TRBD2 TRBV4-1 once CASSQRTSGAYEQYF TGCGCCAGCAGCCAACGGACTAGCGGGGCCTACGAGCAGTACTTC
TRBJ2-1 TRBD1 TRBV6-6 - CASSYRDRDNEQFF TGTGCCAGCAGTTACCGGGACAGGGACAATGAGCAGTTCTTC
TRBJ1-1 - TRBV28 - CASSVDIMNTEAFF TGTGCCAGCAGTGTGGACATCATGAACACTGAAGCTTTCTTT
TRBJ1-2 - TRBV5-6 - CASSFGGGYTF TGTGCCAGCAGCTTTGGCGGGGGCTACACCTTC
TRBJ2-3 - TRBV27 - CASSQGPSGWDTQYF TGTGCCAGCAGCCAGGGGCCTAGCGGTTGGGATACGCAGTATTTT
TRBJ2-1 - TRBV27 - CASSRAFPKSNEQFF TGTGCCAGCAGCCGTGCGTTTCCCAAATCCAATGAGCAGTTCTTC
TRBJ2-1 - TRBV6-5 - CASSSSYSVGHNEQFF TGTGCCAGCAGTTCGTCCTACTCGGTGGGGCACAATGAGCAGTTCTTC
TRBJ1-2 TRBD1 TRBV6-5 few CASSPGGDYGYTF TGTGCCAGCAGCCCAGGGGGTGACTATGGCTACACCTTC
TRBJ2-7 - TRBV7-9 few CASSPPGTKKAFEQYF TGTGCCAGCAGCCCCCCTGGGACAAAGAAGGCCTTCGAGCAGTACTTC
TRBJ2-7 TRBD1 TRBV2 - CASSADRLPVYEQYF TGTGCCAGCAGTGCGGACAGGCTTCCCGTTTACGAGCAGTACTTC
TRBJ1-1 TRBD1 TRBV7-9 - CASNRQGMNTEAFF TGTGCCAGCAACAGACAGGGGATGAACACTGAAGCTTTCTTT
TRBJ2-1 - TRBV28 medium-sized CASSLWGGGSYNEQFF TGTGCCAGCAGTTTATGGGGAGGGGGATCCTACAATGAGCAGTTCTTC
TRBJ2-2 TRBD2 TRBV28 - CASSLGLAGGPGTGELFF TGTGCCAGCAGTCTAGGACTAGCGGGAGGGCCGGGCACCGGGGAGCTGTTTTTT
TRBJ2-3 - TRBV3-1/TRBV3-2 - CASSAEWARTDTQYF TGTGCCAGCAGCGCCGAGTGGGCCCGCACAGATACGCAGTATTTT
TRBJ2-6 - TRBV27 - CASSLEGWANVLTF TGTGCCAGCAGTTTAGAGGGCTGGGCCAACGTCCTGACTTTC
TRBJ2-6 - TRBV19 - CASRQQSGGANVLTF TGTGCCAGTAGGCAACAGTCGGGGGGGGCCAACGTCCTGACTTTC
TRBJ2-3 - TRBV19 - CASSIRGRGDTQYF TGTGCCAGTAGTATACGGGGAAGAGGGGATACGCAGTATTTT
TRBJ1-4 - TRBV18 - CASSHLTDSGLFF TGTGCCAGCTCCCATTTGACAGATTCCGGACTGTTTTTT
TRBJ1-1 - TRBV18 - CASSPPYRDNTEAFF TGTGCCAGCTCACCACCGTACAGGGATAACACTGAAGCTTTCTTT
TRBJ2-7 TRBD2 TRBV28 few CASSFGGRDEQYF TGTGCCAGCAGTTTCGGGGGGAGGGACGAGCAGTACTTC
TRBJ1-1 - TRBV5-8 once CASSLGEGSQAFF TGTGCCAGCAGCTTGGGGGAGGGGTCTCAAGCTTTCTTT
TRBJ1-1 TRBD1 TRBV6-1 few CASSEGQGDTEAFF TGTGCCAGCAGTGAGGGACAGGGAGACACTGAAGCTTTCTTT
TRBJ2-7 - TRBV18 few CASSPNLGGSYEQYF TGTGCCAGCTCACCAAATCTGGGGGGCTCCTACGAGCAGTACTTC
TRBJ2-3 TRBD2 TRBV13 - CASSLESGNTDTQYF TGTGCCAGCAGCTTAGAGAGCGGGAACACAGATACGCAGTATTTT
TRBJ2-7 TRBD1 TRBV2 - CASGRIQTGQGSGEQYF TGTGCCAGCGGACGCATTCAGACGGGACAGGGTTCAGGCGAGCAGTACTTC
TRBJ2-7 - TRBV30 - CAWSGGNTYEQYF TGTGCCTGGAGCGGGGGAAACACCTACGAGCAGTACTTC